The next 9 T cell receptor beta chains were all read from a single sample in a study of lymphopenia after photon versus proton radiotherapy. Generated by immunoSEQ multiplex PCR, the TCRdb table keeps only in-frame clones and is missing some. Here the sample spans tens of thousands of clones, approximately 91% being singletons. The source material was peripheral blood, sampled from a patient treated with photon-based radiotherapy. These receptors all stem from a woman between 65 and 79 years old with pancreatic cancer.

CDR3 region: CASSQEGRVPGNTIYF. CDR3 nucleotides: TGTGCCAGCAGCCAAGAAGGCAGGGTTCCTGGAAACACCATATATTTT. J is TRBJ1-3 and V is TRBV4-2, with D perhaps TRBD1 (5 bases). Germline CDR1 LGHNA, CDR2 YNFKEQ. V lost 0 bases and J lost 2, with 11 bases in between. The CDR3 is 16 residues long.

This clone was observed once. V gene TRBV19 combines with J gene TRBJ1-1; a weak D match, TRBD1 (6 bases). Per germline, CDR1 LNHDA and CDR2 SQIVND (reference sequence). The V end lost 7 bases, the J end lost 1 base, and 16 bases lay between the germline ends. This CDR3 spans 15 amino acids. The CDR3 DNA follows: TGTGCCAGTACCACGGGGACAAACCGGAACACTGAAGCTTTCTTT. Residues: CASTTGTNRNTEAFF.

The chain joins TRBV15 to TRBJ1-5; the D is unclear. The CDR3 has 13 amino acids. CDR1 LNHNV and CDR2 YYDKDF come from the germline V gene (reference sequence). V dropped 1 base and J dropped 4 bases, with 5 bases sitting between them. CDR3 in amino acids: CATSRAANQPQHF. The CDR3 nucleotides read TGTGCCACCAGCAGAGCCGCAAATCAGCCCCAGCATTTT.

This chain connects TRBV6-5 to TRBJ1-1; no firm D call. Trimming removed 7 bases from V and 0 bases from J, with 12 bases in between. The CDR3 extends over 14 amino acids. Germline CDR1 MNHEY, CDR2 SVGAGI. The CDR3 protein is CASNADVMNTEAFF. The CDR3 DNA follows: TGTGCCAGCAATGCCGACGTCATGAACACTGAAGCTTTCTTT.

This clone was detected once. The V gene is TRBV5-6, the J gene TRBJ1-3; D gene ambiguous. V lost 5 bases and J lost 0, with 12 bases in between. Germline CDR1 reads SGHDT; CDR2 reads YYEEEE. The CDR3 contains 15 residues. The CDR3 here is CASSQRSTSGNTIYF. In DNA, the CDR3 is TGTGCCAGCAGTCAAAGGTCGACCTCTGGAAACACCATATATTTT. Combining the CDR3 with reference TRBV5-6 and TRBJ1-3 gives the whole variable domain DAGVTQSPTHLIKTRGQQVTLRCSPKSGHDTVSWYQQALGQGPQFIFQYYEEEERQRGNFPDRFSGHQFPNYSSELNVNALLLGDSALYLCASSQRSTSGNTIYFGEGSWLTVV.

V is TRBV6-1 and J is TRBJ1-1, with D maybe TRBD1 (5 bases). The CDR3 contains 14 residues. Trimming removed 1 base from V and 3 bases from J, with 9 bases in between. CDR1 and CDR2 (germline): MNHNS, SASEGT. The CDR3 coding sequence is TGTGCCAGCAGTGAAGACAGAGGGGACACTGAAGCTTTCTTT. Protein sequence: CASSEDRGDTEAFF.

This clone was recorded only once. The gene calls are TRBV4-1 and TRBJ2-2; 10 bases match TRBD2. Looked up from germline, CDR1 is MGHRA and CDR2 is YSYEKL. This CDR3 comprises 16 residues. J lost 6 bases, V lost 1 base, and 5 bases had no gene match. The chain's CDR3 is CASSQGASGRAGELFF. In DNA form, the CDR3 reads TGCGCCAGCAGCCAAGGGGCTAGCGGGAGAGCCGGGGAGCTGTTTTTT.

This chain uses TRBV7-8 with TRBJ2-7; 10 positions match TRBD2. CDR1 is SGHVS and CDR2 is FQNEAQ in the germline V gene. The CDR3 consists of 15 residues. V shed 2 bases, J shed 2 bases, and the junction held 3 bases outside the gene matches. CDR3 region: CASSLSSGRAYEQYF. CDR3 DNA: TGTGCCAGCAGCTTATCAAGCGGGAGGGCCTACGAGCAGTACTTC.

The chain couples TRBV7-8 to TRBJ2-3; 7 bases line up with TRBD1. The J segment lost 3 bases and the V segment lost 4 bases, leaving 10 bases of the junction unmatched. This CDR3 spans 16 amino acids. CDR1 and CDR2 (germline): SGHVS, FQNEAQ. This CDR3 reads CASSSADRFGTDTQYF. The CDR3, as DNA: TGTGCCAGCAGCTCCGCGGACAGGTTTGGTACAGATACGCAGTATTTT.